Listed here is a single T cell receptor beta chain. The specificity of this receptor is unknown. No qualities accompany the bases; no much larger clone lies one base away. Using a mixed TRB-A/B primer pool, multiplex touch-down PCR amplified rearranged TRB sequences covering the V, D and J segments. Illumina adapters and sample indices were added to the amplicons in two consecutive PCR reactions performed with Phusion HS II polymerase. Amplicons were gel-purified with the NucleoSpin Gel and PCR Clean-up kit, then checked with Qubit and an Agilent 2100 Bioanalyzer. Sequencing of libraries was carried out on an Illumina MiSeq in 600-cycle, single-indexed, paired-end runs. On the study's bioinformatics: Processing of the TRB sequences was carried out with MiXCR versions 2.12 and 3.0.5. A clone was defined as each unique CDR3 nucleotide sequence, and only productive sequences supported by at least two reads were kept. The repertoire metrics were Shannon diversity, evenness, clonality (defined as one minus evenness), and alpha-parameterized diversity profiles covering alpha 0 to 5. The IGoR algorithm was used to calculate generation probabilities of clones in the paired pre- and post-chemotherapy samples. Through fastp at Q25 and MiXCR, TCRdb rebuilt clones from the public reads, retaining in-frame beta chains. CDR3 protein duplicates are merged, each entry listing the most common genes and DNA. TCRdb, not the authors, supplied the V and J calls. This sample is represented by around 13,000 distinct CDR3 sequences; 35% of them were singletons. Just over 6.5% of the sample comes from the top ten.

This sample stems from a study of T cell repertoires in aging, cancer and after chemotherapy (dated by TCRdb to the late 2010s). Some background on the complete study: Six donor age groups were covered, ranging from 30 or younger up to 70 or older, and each group contained at least three individuals. Alongside some 96 healthy donors serving as a reference group, the cohort included roughly 220 cancer patients, of whom more than 85 had hematological cancers and around 120 had solid cancers. Control TCR repertoires from healthy donors were recorded over several months to years, and clear clonal overlap was observed across re-sampling. Several million TCR reads were contained in the full dataset. The study profiled peripheral blood TCR beta repertoires from healthy donors and cancer patients to examine immunoaging and T cell reconstitution after chemotherapy.

The CDR1 and CDR2 encoded by the germline V gene (reference sequence) are GTSNPN and SVGIG. The junction shows trimming of 5 bases on V and 3 bases on J, plus 13 bases between the germline ends. The CDR3 starts with the cysteine, ends with the phenylalanine, and has 13 residues. The entry retains the CDR3 DNA only, 39 bases that are in frame from base 1. What the work shows at the level of the full study, not this receptor alone: In both cancer cohorts, the median generation probability rose over the chemotherapy interval, which suggests that the repertoire was reconstituted through rebound thymic output. In healthy donors, the decline in TCR diversity with age was mainly explained by loss of richness, whereas in cancer patients loss of evenness was also found to contribute. It was noted by the authors that conclusions about immunological memory after chemotherapy cannot be drawn from the repertoire data. Compared with age-matched healthy donors, untreated patients with either hematological or solid cancers had significantly lower TCR diversity in the blood along with higher clonality.

Genomic DNA extracted from peripheral blood, rather than sorted cells or RNA, was used as the source for amplification of TCR beta rearrangements. This chain joins TRBV30 to TRBJ1-2; TRBD1 is possibly the D segment (6 matching bases). Sequenced: blood. This clonotype was obtained from a human donor in good health. The donor label of this sample is uncertain. The encoded CDR3 is CAWAPGEYYGYTF. The DNA sequence follows: TGTGCCTGGGCGCCAGGGGAGTACTATGGCTACACCTTC.